This T cell receptor beta chain originates from a study of T cell responses to AZD1222 COVID-19 vaccine. From germline, CDR1 is MNHEY and CDR2 SMNVEV (reference sequence). Trimming removed 4 bases at V and 4 bases at J, with 19 bases between. The CDR3 totals 16 residues. This table comes from immunoSEQ multiplex PCR, and its TCRdb copy is limited to in-frame clones, with some not included. The data hold some 83,000 clones, with about 87% observed a single time. The genes are TRBV27 and TRBJ1-2, with D perhaps TRBD1 (5 bases). The TCR sequence derives from an adult in good health. The material was peripheral blood, obtained on day 0 of AZD1222 vaccination. CDR3 in DNA: TGTGCCAGCAGTTCCTCAGGGCAGGATCTGGCCTATGGCTACACCTTC. Protein sequence: CASSSSGQDLAYGYTF.